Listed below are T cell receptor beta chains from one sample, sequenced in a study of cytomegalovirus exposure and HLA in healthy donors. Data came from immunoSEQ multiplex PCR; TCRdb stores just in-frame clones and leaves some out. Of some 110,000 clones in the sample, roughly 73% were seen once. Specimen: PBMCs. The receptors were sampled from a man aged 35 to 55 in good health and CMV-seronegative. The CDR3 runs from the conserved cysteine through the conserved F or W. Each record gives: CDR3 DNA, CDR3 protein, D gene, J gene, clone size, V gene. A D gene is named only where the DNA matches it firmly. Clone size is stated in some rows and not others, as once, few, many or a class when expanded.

CDR3 DNA: TGCGCCAGCAGCTCCGGGACAGGGGGCGGCTATGGCTACACCTTC; CDR3 protein: CASSSGTGGGYGYTF; D gene: TRBD1; J gene: TRBJ1-2; clone size: .; V gene: TRBV5-1
CDR3 DNA: TGTGCCAGTCGGGCGACAGGGAGGAAGGATGGCTACACCTTC; CDR3 protein: CASRATGRKDGYTF; D gene: TRBD1; J gene: TRBJ1-2; clone size: .; V gene: TRBV6-5
CDR3 DNA: TGTGCCAGTAGTACGACAGGGGTTAATTCACCCCTCCACTTT; CDR3 protein: CASSTTGVNSPLHF; D gene: TRBD1; J gene: TRBJ1-6; clone size: .; V gene: TRBV19
CDR3 DNA: TGTGCCAGCAGCGGTGGGGGGGCGGCCGTCAGGGAGCAGTACTTC; CDR3 protein: CASSGGGAAVREQYF; D gene: .; J gene: TRBJ2-7; clone size: once; V gene: TRBV7-9
CDR3 DNA: TGTGCCAGCAGTGAAACAGGGGGCGCCGCCTACGAGCAGTACTTC; CDR3 protein: CASSETGGAAYEQYF; D gene: TRBD1; J gene: TRBJ2-7; clone size: few; V gene: TRBV6-1
CDR3 DNA: TGTGCCAGCAGTGAAGAGCGGCAATCACGGAATACGCAGTATTTT; CDR3 protein: CASSEERQSRNTQYF; D gene: .; J gene: TRBJ2-3; clone size: .; V gene: TRBV6-1
CDR3 DNA: TGTGCCAGCAGTTTCGGACAGGGGAGTGGCTACACCTTC; CDR3 protein: CASSFGQGSGYTF; D gene: TRBD1; J gene: TRBJ1-2; clone size: few; V gene: TRBV28
CDR3 DNA: TGTGCCAGCAGTTCCCGGGGTGGACAGGGGGATGGCTACACCTTC; CDR3 protein: CASSSRGGQGDGYTF; D gene: TRBD1; J gene: TRBJ1-2; clone size: .; V gene: TRBV6-6
CDR3 DNA: TGTGCCATCAGTGAGTCGACTAGGGATGAGCAGTTCTTC; CDR3 protein: CAISESTRDEQFF; D gene: .; J gene: TRBJ2-1; clone size: .; V gene: TRBV10-3
CDR3 DNA: TGTGCCAGCAGTGAAGGAGGGGGGGGCGCAAGCTATGGCTACACCTTC; CDR3 protein: CASSEGGGGASYGYTF; D gene: .; J gene: TRBJ1-2; clone size: .; V gene: TRBV2
CDR3 DNA: TGTGCCAGCAGCTTGTTTGGGGGCCTAGACTCTGGAAACACCATATATTTT; CDR3 protein: CASSLFGGLDSGNTIYF; D gene: .; J gene: TRBJ1-3; clone size: once; V gene: TRBV5-6
CDR3 DNA: TGTGCCAGCAGCAGGGGAGGCAGTCGAGAGACCCAGTACTTC; CDR3 protein: CASSRGGSRETQYF; D gene: .; J gene: TRBJ2-5; clone size: .; V gene: TRBV7-3
CDR3 DNA: TGCGCCAGCAGCTTGTCCCTCCGGACAGGGGGCGATTCACCCCTCCACTTT; CDR3 protein: CASSLSLRTGGDSPLHF; D gene: TRBD1; J gene: TRBJ1-6; clone size: few; V gene: TRBV5-1
CDR3 DNA: TGTGCCAATTCAATCGGGGGGTTGAACACTGAAGCTTTCTTT; CDR3 protein: CANSIGGLNTEAFF; D gene: .; J gene: TRBJ1-1; clone size: .; V gene: TRBV5-6
CDR3 DNA: TGCAGCGTCCCCAGGGGGACGGGGAACACTGAAGCTTTCTTT; CDR3 protein: CSVPRGTGNTEAFF; D gene: TRBD1; J gene: TRBJ1-1; clone size: .; V gene: TRBV29-1
CDR3 DNA: TGTGCCAGTAGCCCTCAACTCCCCCGAGGAGAAAAACTGTTTTTT; CDR3 protein: CASSPQLPRGEKLFF; D gene: .; J gene: TRBJ1-4; clone size: .; V gene: TRBV19
CDR3 DNA: TGTGCCAGCAGAGAAAACAGGCTCAATGAGCAGTTCTTC; CDR3 protein: CASRENRLNEQFF; D gene: .; J gene: TRBJ2-1; clone size: .; V gene: TRBV27
CDR3 DNA: TGTGCCAGCAGCATAGCGGGACTAGCGGGACAAGAGACCCAGTACTTC; CDR3 protein: CASSIAGLAGQETQYF; D gene: TRBD2; J gene: TRBJ2-5; clone size: .; V gene: TRBV9
CDR3 DNA: TGTGCCAGTAGTATAGGGAGTTTCAAAACAACTAATGAAAAACTGTTTTTT; CDR3 protein: CASSIGSFKTTNEKLFF; D gene: .; J gene: TRBJ1-4; clone size: .; V gene: TRBV19
CDR3 DNA: TGTGCCAGCTCTCGCGACAGCCCATCCTATGGCTACACCTTC; CDR3 protein: CASSRDSPSYGYTF; D gene: .; J gene: TRBJ1-2; clone size: few; V gene: TRBV18
CDR3 DNA: TGTGCCAGTACCCTGACAGGGTCGACTGAAGCTTTCTTT; CDR3 protein: CASTLTGSTEAFF; D gene: TRBD1; J gene: TRBJ1-1; clone size: .; V gene: TRBV19
CDR3 DNA: TGTGCCAGCCTCACAACTCGGGGGGGGGCCTACAATGAGCAGTTCTTC; CDR3 protein: CASLTTRGGAYNEQFF; D gene: TRBD2; J gene: TRBJ2-1; clone size: .; V gene: TRBV6-6
CDR3 DNA: TGTGCCAGCAGTGAAGTCCCCTACAGGTTTAGATCCGGGGAGCTGTTTTTT; CDR3 protein: CASSEVPYRFRSGELFF; D gene: .; J gene: TRBJ2-2; clone size: .; V gene: TRBV6-1
CDR3 DNA: TGCATCACAGGGTTTGGAGGCACCGGGGAGCTGTTTTTT; CDR3 protein: CITGFGGTGELFF; D gene: .; J gene: TRBJ2-2; clone size: .; V gene: TRBV29-1
CDR3 DNA: TGCGCCAGCAGCCCTGAGGGGGATCTCTACGAGCAGTACTTC; CDR3 protein: CASSPEGDLYEQYF; D gene: .; J gene: TRBJ2-7; clone size: medium-sized; V gene: TRBV5-1
CDR3 DNA: TGCAGCGTTGCCAATCCCCGGGACAGGGGGCAAGAGACCCAGTACTTC; CDR3 protein: CSVANPRDRGQETQYF; D gene: TRBD1; J gene: TRBJ2-5; clone size: .; V gene: TRBV29-1
CDR3 DNA: TGTGCCAGCTGGACAGACACTGGAAACACCATATATTTT; CDR3 protein: CASWTDTGNTIYF; D gene: .; J gene: TRBJ1-3; clone size: few; V gene: TRBV6-1
CDR3 DNA: TGTGCCAGCAGCCCCCGGGGGCAGGGGGGAGAGACCCAGTACTTC; CDR3 protein: CASSPRGQGGETQYF; D gene: .; J gene: TRBJ2-5; clone size: .; V gene: TRBV7-6
CDR3 DNA: TGTGCCAGTATCCCAGTCGGGGGAGTCGTTAAAGCTTTCTTT; CDR3 protein: CASIPVGGVVKAFF; D gene: .; J gene: TRBJ1-1; clone size: .; V gene: TRBV19
CDR3 DNA: TGTGCCAGCAGCTTACTGCGCGGGACAGGGAACGAAAAACTGTTTTTT; CDR3 protein: CASSLLRGTGNEKLFF; D gene: TRBD1; J gene: TRBJ1-4; clone size: .; V gene: TRBV11-2
CDR3 DNA: TGTGCCAGCAGTTACACAGGGGCAGTCTCCTACGAGCAGTACTTC; CDR3 protein: CASSYTGAVSYEQYF; D gene: TRBD1; J gene: TRBJ2-7; clone size: .; V gene: TRBV6-5
CDR3 DNA: TGTGCCAGTAGTACAGCGGGCAGGGTGAGAGGCTACACCTTC; CDR3 protein: CASSTAGRVRGYTF; D gene: .; J gene: TRBJ1-2; clone size: .; V gene: TRBV19
CDR3 DNA: TGTGCCAGCTCACTGGTCCCCCAAAGGGGCTCGATGAACACTGAAGCTTTCTTT; CDR3 protein: CASSLVPQRGSMNTEAFF; D gene: .; J gene: TRBJ1-1; clone size: once; V gene: TRBV18
CDR3 DNA: TGCGCCAGCAGCTTGGCACCTAGCGGGGGGGCCCGAAACGAGCAGTACTTC; CDR3 protein: CASSLAPSGGARNEQYF; D gene: TRBD2; J gene: TRBJ2-7; clone size: few; V gene: TRBV5-1
CDR3 DNA: TGCGCCAGCAGCGGGGACAGCACCGGGGAGCTGTTTTTT; CDR3 protein: CASSGDSTGELFF; D gene: TRBD1; J gene: TRBJ2-2; clone size: .; V gene: TRBV5-1
CDR3 DNA: TGTGCCAGCAGCGCTAGCGGGGGAGGGTACGAGCAGTACTTC; CDR3 protein: CASSASGGGYEQYF; D gene: TRBD2; J gene: TRBJ2-7; clone size: once; V gene: TRBV2
CDR3 DNA: TGTGCCAGCAGCCGCGGACTGATGAACACTGAAGCTTTCTTT; CDR3 protein: CASSRGLMNTEAFF; D gene: .; J gene: TRBJ1-1; clone size: .; V gene: TRBV6-5
CDR3 DNA: TGTGCCAGCAGCCTTGATGGGAGGCAAGAGACCCAGTACTTC; CDR3 protein: CASSLDGRQETQYF; D gene: .; J gene: TRBJ2-5; clone size: .; V gene: TRBV9
CDR3 DNA: TGTGCCAGCAGCTTGACGGGGATCGGAGAGACCCAGTACTTC; CDR3 protein: CASSLTGIGETQYF; D gene: .; J gene: TRBJ2-5; clone size: few; V gene: TRBV7-2
CDR3 DNA: TGTGCCAGCAGGGAAAATACAGGGGGCAGTGAAAAACTGTTTTTT; CDR3 protein: CASRENTGGSEKLFF; D gene: TRBD1; J gene: TRBJ1-4; clone size: .; V gene: TRBV6-1
CDR3 DNA: TGCGCCAGCAGCTTGAGTCCGGGGGGGGGAGAGACCCAGTACTTC; CDR3 protein: CASSLSPGGGETQYF; D gene: TRBD2; J gene: TRBJ2-5; clone size: few; V gene: TRBV5-1
CDR3 DNA: TGCGCCAGCAGCCAAGATCGAGAACAGCCCTATGGCGGCTACACCTTC; CDR3 protein: CASSQDREQPYGGYTF; D gene: .; J gene: TRBJ1-2; clone size: once; V gene: TRBV4-1
CDR3 DNA: TGTGCCAGTAGCCCCGGGGGTTCGACAGATACGCAGTATTTT; CDR3 protein: CASSPGGSTDTQYF; D gene: .; J gene: TRBJ2-3; clone size: few; V gene: TRBV19
CDR3 DNA: TGTGCCAGCAGCTTGGGGTCTAGCGGGGCCTACGAGCAGTACTTC; CDR3 protein: CASSLGSSGAYEQYF; D gene: TRBD2; J gene: TRBJ2-7; clone size: .; V gene: TRBV5-6
CDR3 DNA: TGCGCCAGCAGCTTGGCCATGGGGGCCACCTACAATGAGCAGTTCTTC; CDR3 protein: CASSLAMGATYNEQFF; D gene: .; J gene: TRBJ2-1; clone size: .; V gene: TRBV5-1
CDR3 DNA: TGTGCCAGCACCTGGGACAGCGGCACAGATACGCAGTATTTT; CDR3 protein: CASTWDSGTDTQYF; D gene: TRBD1; J gene: TRBJ2-3; clone size: .; V gene: TRBV2
CDR3 DNA: TGTGCTAGTGGTTTCAGACAGGGGCAAGAGACCCAGTACTTC; CDR3 protein: CASGFRQGQETQYF; D gene: TRBD1; J gene: TRBJ2-5; clone size: .; V gene: TRBV12-5
CDR3 DNA: TGTGCCAGCTCACCCAGCGGGAGGGGAGAGACCCAGTACTTC; CDR3 protein: CASSPSGRGETQYF; D gene: TRBD2; J gene: TRBJ2-5; clone size: .; V gene: TRBV18
CDR3 DNA: TGTGCCAGCAGGTTCAGTCTTGGGACACACCAAGAGACCCAGTACTTC; CDR3 protein: CASRFSLGTHQETQYF; D gene: .; J gene: TRBJ2-5; clone size: .; V gene: TRBV5-4
CDR3 DNA: TGTGCCAGCAGTCCCCGACAGGGCCCAGCTAACTATGGCTACACCTTC; CDR3 protein: CASSPRQGPANYGYTF; D gene: TRBD1; J gene: TRBJ1-2; clone size: .; V gene: TRBV27
CDR3 DNA: TGTGCCAGTAGTACACAGGGGCGACTTTCCTACGAGCAGTACTTC; CDR3 protein: CASSTQGRLSYEQYF; D gene: TRBD1; J gene: TRBJ2-7; clone size: .; V gene: TRBV19
CDR3 DNA: TGTGCCAGCAGCCCGAGAGGGGGACAGAGGTACAATGAGCAGTTCTTC; CDR3 protein: CASSPRGGQRYNEQFF; D gene: TRBD1; J gene: TRBJ2-1; clone size: .; V gene: TRBV7-2
CDR3 DNA: TGTGCCAGTAGTATAGCAGGGCTTGACTATGGCTACACCTTC; CDR3 protein: CASSIAGLDYGYTF; D gene: .; J gene: TRBJ1-2; clone size: .; V gene: TRBV19
CDR3 DNA: TGTGCCAGCAGCGTTGTAGCGGGGGGAAATGAGCAGTTCTTC; CDR3 protein: CASSVVAGGNEQFF; D gene: TRBD2; J gene: TRBJ2-1; clone size: .; V gene: TRBV9
CDR3 DNA: TGCGCCAGCAGCGGAGCTAGCGGGGTCGCCTACAATGAGCAGTTCTTC; CDR3 protein: CASSGASGVAYNEQFF; D gene: TRBD2; J gene: TRBJ2-1; clone size: .; V gene: TRBV5-1